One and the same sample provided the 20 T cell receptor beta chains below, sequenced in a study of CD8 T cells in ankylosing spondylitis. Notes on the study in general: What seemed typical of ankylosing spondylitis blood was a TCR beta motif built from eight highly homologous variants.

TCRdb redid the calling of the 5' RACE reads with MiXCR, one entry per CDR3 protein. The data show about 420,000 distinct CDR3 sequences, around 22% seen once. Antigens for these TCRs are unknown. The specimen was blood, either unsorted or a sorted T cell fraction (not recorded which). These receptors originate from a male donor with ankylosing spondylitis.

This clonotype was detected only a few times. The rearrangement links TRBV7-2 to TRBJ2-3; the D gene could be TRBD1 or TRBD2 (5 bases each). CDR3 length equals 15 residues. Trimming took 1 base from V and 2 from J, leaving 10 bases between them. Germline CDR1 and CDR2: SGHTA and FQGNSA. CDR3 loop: CASSLVIGTTDTQYF. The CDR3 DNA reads TGTGCCAGCAGCTTAGTCATAGGGACCACAGATACGCAGTATTTT. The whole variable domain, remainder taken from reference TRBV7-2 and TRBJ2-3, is GAGVSQSPSNKVTEKGKDVELRCDPISGHTALYWYRQSLGQGLEFLIYFQGNSAPDKSGLPSDRFSAERTGGSVSTLTIQRTQQEDSAVYLCASSLVIGTTDTQYFGPGTRLTVL.

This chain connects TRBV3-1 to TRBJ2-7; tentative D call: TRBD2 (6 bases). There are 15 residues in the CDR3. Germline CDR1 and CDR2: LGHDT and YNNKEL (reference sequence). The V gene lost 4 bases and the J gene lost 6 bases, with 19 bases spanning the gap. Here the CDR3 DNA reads TGTGCCAGCAGCCGCTCAAGTAGCGGTAGCTCCGAGCAGTACTTC. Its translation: CASSRSSSGSSEQYF.

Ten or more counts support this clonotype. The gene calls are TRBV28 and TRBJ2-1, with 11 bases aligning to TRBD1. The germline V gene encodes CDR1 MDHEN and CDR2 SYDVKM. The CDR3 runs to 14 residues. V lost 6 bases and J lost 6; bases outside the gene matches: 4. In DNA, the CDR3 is TGTGCCAGCAGGGACAGGGGGCTTATCAATGAGCAGTTCTTC. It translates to CASRDRGLINEQFF.

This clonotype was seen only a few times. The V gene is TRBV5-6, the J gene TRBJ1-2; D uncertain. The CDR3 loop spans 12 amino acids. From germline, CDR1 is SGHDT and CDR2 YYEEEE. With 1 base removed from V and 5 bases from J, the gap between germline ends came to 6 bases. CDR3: CASSLSSYGYTF. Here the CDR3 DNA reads TGTGCCAGCAGCTTGAGCAGTTATGGCTACACCTTC.

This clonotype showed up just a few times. CDR3 residues: CASSIEETQYF. In DNA form, the CDR3 reads TGTGCCAGCTCCATTGAAGAGACCCAGTACTTC. V is TRBV19 and J is TRBJ2-5; D is ambiguous. CDR1 LNHDA and CDR2 SQIVND come from the germline V gene (reference sequence). The germline V and J ends were trimmed by 9 bases and 3 bases, with 8 bases remaining between them. The CDR3 spans 11 residues.

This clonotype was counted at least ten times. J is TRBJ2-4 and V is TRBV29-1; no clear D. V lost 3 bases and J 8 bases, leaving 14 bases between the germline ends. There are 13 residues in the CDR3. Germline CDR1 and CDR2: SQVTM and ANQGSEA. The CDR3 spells CSVDYSSSDIQYF. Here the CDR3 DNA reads TGCAGCGTTGATTACAGCTCCAGCGACATTCAGTACTTC. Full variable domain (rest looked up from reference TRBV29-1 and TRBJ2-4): SAVISQKPSRDICQRGTSLTIQCQVDSQVTMMFWYRQQPGQSLTLIATANQGSEATYESGFVIDKFPISRPNLTFSTLTVSNMSPEDSSIYLCSVDYSSSDIQYFGAGTRLSVL.

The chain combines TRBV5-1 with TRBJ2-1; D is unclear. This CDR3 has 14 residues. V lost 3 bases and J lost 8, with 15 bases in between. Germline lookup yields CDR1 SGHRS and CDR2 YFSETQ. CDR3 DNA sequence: TGCGCCAGCAGCTGGGGTACGCCAGGCCATGAGCAGTTCTTC. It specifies CASSWGTPGHEQFF.

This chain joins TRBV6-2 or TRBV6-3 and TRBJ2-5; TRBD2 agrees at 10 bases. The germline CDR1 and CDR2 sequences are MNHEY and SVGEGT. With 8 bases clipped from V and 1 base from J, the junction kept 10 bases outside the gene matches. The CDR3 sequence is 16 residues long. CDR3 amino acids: CASGRGGLAAQETQYF. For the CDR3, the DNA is TGTGCCAGCGGCCGTGGTGGACTAGCGGCCCAAGAGACCCAGTACTTC.

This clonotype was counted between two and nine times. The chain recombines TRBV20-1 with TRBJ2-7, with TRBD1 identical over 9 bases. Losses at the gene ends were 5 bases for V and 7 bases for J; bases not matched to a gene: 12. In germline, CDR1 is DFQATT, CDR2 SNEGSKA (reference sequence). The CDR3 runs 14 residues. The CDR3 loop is CSAPDPGQGTEQYF. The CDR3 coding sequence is TGCAGTGCTCCGGACCCGGGACAGGGAACTGAGCAGTACTTC.

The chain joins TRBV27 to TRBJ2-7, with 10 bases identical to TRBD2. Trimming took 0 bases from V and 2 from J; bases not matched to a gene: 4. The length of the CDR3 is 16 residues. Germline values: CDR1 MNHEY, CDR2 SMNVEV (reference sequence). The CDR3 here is CASSLSASGSPYEQYF. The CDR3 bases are TGTGCCAGCAGTTTATCGGCTAGCGGGAGCCCCTACGAGCAGTACTTC.

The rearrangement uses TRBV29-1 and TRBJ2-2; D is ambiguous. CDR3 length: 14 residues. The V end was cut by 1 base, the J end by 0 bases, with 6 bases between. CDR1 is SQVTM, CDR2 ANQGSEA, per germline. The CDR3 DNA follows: TGCAGCGTTGAAGCAATCCCGAACACCGGGGAGCTGTTTTTT. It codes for CSVEAIPNTGELFF.

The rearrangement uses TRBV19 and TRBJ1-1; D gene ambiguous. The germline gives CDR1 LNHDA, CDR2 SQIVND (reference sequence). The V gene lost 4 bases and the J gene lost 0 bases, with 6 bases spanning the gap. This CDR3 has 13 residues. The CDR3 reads CASSTNMNTEAFF. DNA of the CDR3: TGTGCCAGTAGTACAAACATGAACACTGAAGCTTTCTTT.

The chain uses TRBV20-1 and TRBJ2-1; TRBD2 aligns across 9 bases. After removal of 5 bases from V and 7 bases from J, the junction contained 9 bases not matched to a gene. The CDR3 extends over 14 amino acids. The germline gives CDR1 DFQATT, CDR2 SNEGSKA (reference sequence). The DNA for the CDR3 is TGCAGTGCTGAGGGACTAGCTCCCTTAAATGAGCAGTTCTTC. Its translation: CSAEGLAPLNEQFF.

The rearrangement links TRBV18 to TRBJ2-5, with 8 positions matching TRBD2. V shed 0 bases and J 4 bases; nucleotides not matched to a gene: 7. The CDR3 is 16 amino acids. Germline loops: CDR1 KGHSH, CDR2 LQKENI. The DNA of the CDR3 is TGTGCCAGCTCACCACCGATGGCGGGAGGAGGAGAGACCCAGTACTTC. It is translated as CASSPPMAGGGETQYF.

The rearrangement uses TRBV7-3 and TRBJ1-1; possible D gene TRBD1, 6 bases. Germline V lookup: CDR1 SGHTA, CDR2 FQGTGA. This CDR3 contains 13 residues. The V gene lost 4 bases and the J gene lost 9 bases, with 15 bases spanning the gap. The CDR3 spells CASSSVGGRKAFF. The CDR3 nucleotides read TGTGCCAGCAGCTCAGTCGGGGGGCGTAAAGCTTTCTTT.

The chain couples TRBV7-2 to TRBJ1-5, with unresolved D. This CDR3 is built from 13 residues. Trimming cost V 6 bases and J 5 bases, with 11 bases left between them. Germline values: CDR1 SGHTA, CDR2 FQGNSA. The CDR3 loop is CASSQYGDQPQHF. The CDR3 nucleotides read TGTGCCAGCAGTCAGTATGGGGATCAGCCCCAGCATTTT.

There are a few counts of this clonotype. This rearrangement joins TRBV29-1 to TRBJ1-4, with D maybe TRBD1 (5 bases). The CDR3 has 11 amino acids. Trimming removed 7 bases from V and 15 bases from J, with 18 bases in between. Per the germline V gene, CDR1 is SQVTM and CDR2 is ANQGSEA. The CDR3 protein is CSAETAQVLFF. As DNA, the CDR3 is TGCAGCGCTGAGACAGCCCAGGTATTGTTTTTT.

The CDR3 bases are TGCAGCGTTGAAGAAGGGGGACGCGAGACCCAGTACTTC. It yields the protein CSVEEGGRETQYF. The V and J genes are TRBV29-1 and TRBJ2-5, with D tentatively TRBD1 (6 bases). Deletions cut 0 bases from V and 5 bases from J, with 10 bases between. The CDR3 extends over 13 amino acids. Germline loops: CDR1 SQVTM, CDR2 ANQGSEA.

CDR3 region: CASSPTSNTEAFF. CDR3 in DNA: TGTGCCAGCAGCCCCACCTCGAACACTGAAGCTTTCTTT. This sequence joins TRBV11-2 and TRBJ1-1; D gene uncertain. The V and J ends lost 5 bases and 1 base respectively, with 8 bases between them. Germline V gives CDR1 SGHAT, CDR2 FQNNGV. The CDR3 consists of 13 residues.

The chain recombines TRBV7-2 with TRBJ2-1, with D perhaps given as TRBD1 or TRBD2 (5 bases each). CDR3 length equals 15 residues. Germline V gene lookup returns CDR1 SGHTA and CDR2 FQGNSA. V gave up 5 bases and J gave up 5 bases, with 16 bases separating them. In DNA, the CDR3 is TGTGCCAGCAGCCCGGGGCTAGCTTCCCACAATGAGCAGTTCTTC. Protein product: CASSPGLASHNEQFF.